This TCR beta chain was sequenced during a study of T-cell memory formation after mild COVID-19. Points from the study as a whole: That cross-reactive memory joined was suggested by some responding clones appearing in pre-infection memory. Clones that contracted from day 15 to 85 had balanced CD4/CD8; later expanders were CD4+ biased.

CDR1 and CDR2 from the germline V gene are MNHEY and SVGEGT. The V end lost 6 bases, the J end lost 5 bases, and 13 bases lay between the germline ends. This CDR3 is built from 13 residues. The authors produced TCR alpha and TCR beta cDNA libraries with sample barcodes and UMIs by 5'RACE using constant-segment primers. Each CDR3 protein is one row after TCRdb ran MiXCR on the 5' RACE reads. The data contain roughly 340,000 distinct CDR3 sequences, 15% to 20% of them singletons. A word on this clonotype: Its antigen is unidentified.

The chain has TRBV6-2 or TRBV6-3 and TRBJ1-1; no clear D gene. The receptor was isolated from a man younger than 30 who had mild COVID-19 (a few samples of this study predate the infection). Cell type and time point are not known. The sample was PBMCs or a T cell subset sorted from them (not recorded which). The CDR3 is CASSEQLRTEAFF. In DNA form, the CDR3 reads TGTGCCAGCAGCGAACAATTAAGGACTGAAGCTTTCTTT.